The T cell receptor (beta chain) under discussion was sequenced for a study of blood T cell repertoires in COVID-19. Study as a whole: The cDNA or gDNA used as material had been derived from T cells, B-cell-depleted T cells, or PBMCs.

Authors' data handling: Estimation of nucleated cell counts relied on the amplification of reference gene primers. Assay: immunoSEQ multiplex PCR; the TCRdb copy retains only in-frame clones and omits some. V, J and clone size reflect that table, while D and trimming were determined from the DNA. The sample has about 220,000 clones; around four fifths are singletons. This receptor was taken from a man in his thirties or forties with active or convalescent COVID-19. Specimen: peripheral blood.

CDR3 bases: TGTGCCAGCAGCCTCAGGGGGCAGACATACCATGGCTACACCTTC. This codes for CASSLRGQTYHGYTF. The gene calls are TRBV4-2 and TRBJ1-2; 8 bases line up with TRBD1. The V gene end was trimmed by 4 bases and the J gene end by 6 bases; junction bases not matched to a gene: 10. CDR3 size: 15 residues. Germline V CDR1 and CDR2: LGHNA, YNFKEQ.